This TCR beta chain emerged from a study of blood T cell repertoires in COVID-19. The CDR3 loop spans 14 amino acids. With 4 bases clipped from V and 6 bases from J, the junction kept 9 bases outside the gene matches. Germline CDR1 SGDLS, CDR2 YYNGEE. Sequencing used immunoSEQ multiplex PCR; TCRdb keeps in-frame clones, though not all of them. Seen here are some 200,000 clones, approximately 90% observed once, and the top ten hold around 2%. Recruits, aged about 18 to 95 years, lived in 24 US areas. Participant reports of clinical history set cohort assignment. The chain carries TRBV9 and TRBJ1-1; 7 bases map to TRBD1. Sequenced: PBMCs or T cells enriched from blood (not recorded which). This clonotype originated in a woman aged 25 to 45 who had recovered from COVID-19. CDR3: CASSMGPQGAEAFF. Here the CDR3 DNA reads TGTGCCAGCAGCATGGGGCCCCAGGGGGCTGAAGCTTTCTTT.